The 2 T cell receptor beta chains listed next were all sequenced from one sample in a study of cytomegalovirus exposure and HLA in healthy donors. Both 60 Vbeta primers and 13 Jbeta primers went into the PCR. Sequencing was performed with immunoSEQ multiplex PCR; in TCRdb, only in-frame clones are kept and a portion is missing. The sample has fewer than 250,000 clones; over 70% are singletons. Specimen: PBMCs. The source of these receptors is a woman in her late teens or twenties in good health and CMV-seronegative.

The CDR3 is CASSLSMITGELFF. CDR3 nucleotides: TGTGCCAGCAGCTTAAGCATGATTACCGGGGAGCTGTTTTTT. The chain recombines TRBV7-2 with TRBJ2-2; D is ambiguous. Germline V CDR1 and CDR2: SGHTA, FQGNSA. The CDR3 extends over 14 amino acids. V was shortened by 2 bases and J by 5 bases, with 9 bases between the two germline ends.

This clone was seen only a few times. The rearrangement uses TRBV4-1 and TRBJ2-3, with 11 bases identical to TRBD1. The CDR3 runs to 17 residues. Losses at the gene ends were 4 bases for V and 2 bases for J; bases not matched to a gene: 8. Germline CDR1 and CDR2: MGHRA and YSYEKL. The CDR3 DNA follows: TGCGCCAGCAGCCTAGGACAGGGGGCGGATATCACAGATACGCAGTATTTT. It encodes CASSLGQGADITDTQYF.